A selection of T cell receptor beta chains follows, all from one sample in a study of blood T cell repertoires in COVID-19. The assay was immunoSEQ multiplex PCR, and TCRdb's table has in-frame clones only and misses some. This table has more than 250,000 clones, nearly 90% appearing once. The specimen was peripheral blood. These TCRs come from a human donor in a cohort sampled during active COVID-19. Both conserved end residues are part of each CDR3.

CDR3	V	J
CATSDAGTRVDQSYEQYF	TRBV24-1	TRBJ2-7
CASSLDRAEQYF	TRBV27	TRBJ2-7
CASSQDVWTDYGYTF	TRBV4-3	TRBJ1-2
CASSTSGGIYNEQFF	TRBV27	TRBJ2-1
CASSSEGQGNQPQHF	TRBV28	TRBJ1-5
CASSYSTPAAYEQYF	TRBV6-5	TRBJ2-7
CASSLAQGNTENYEQYF	TRBV11-2	TRBJ2-7
CASSSGGSGNTIYF	TRBV11-3	TRBJ1-3
CASYYSDEQFF	TRBV7-6	TRBJ2-1
CATLAGGPHNEQFF	TRBV19	TRBJ2-1
CASTPGLAVQISYEQYF	TRBV7-8	TRBJ2-7
CASSWASEGEKLFF	TRBV9	TRBJ1-4
CASSPLTITDTQYF	TRBV19	TRBJ2-3
CASSPGTGGSTEAFF	TRBV19	TRBJ1-1
CATSDPGSNQPQHF	TRBV24-1	TRBJ1-5